Listed here are 27 T cell receptor beta chains from one sample, sequenced in a study of blood T cell repertoires in COVID-19. Method: immunoSEQ multiplex PCR; TCRdb's copy keeps in-frame clones and lacks some. The table shows about 220,000 clones, with 65% to 90% occurring only once. Sequenced: peripheral blood. Receptors originate from a man aged 50-59 years with active or convalescent COVID-19.

The gene calls are TRBV5-1 and TRBJ2-3; TRBD1 agrees at 8 bases. The length of the CDR3 is 16 residues. The V and J ends lost 0 bases and 6 bases, in that order; junction bases with no gene match: 9. The germline V gene encodes CDR1 SGHRS and CDR2 YFSETQ. The CDR3 here is CASSLGGQGATDTQYF. CDR3 coding DNA: TGCGCCAGCAGCTTGGGTGGCCAGGGGGCAACGGATACGCAGTATTTT.

The genes are TRBV24-1 and TRBJ2-5; D might be TRBD1 (5 bases). The CDR3 sequence is 11 residues long. V was shortened by 10 bases and J by 5 bases, with 10 bases between the two germline ends. Germline values: CDR1 KGHDR, CDR2 SFDVKD. CDR3 sequence (DNA): TGTGCCACAGGGGTTGGCGAGACCCAGTACTTC. It encodes CATGVGETQYF.

This clone was found a few times. The chain joins TRBV14 to TRBJ2-7; D uncertain. Trimming removed 4 bases at V and 4 bases at J, with 8 bases between. There are 12 residues in the CDR3. The germline V gene encodes CDR1 SGHDN and CDR2 FVKESK. The CDR3: CASSPHWYEQYF. Here the CDR3 DNA reads TGTGCCAGCAGCCCACATTGGTACGAGCAGTACTTC.

The rearrangement links TRBV5-4 to TRBJ2-1, with 9 bases matching TRBD2. The CDR3 loop spans 16 amino acids. The V gene's germline CDR1 is SGHNT and CDR2 YYREEE (reference sequence). V lost 0 bases and J lost 2; bases outside the gene matches: 3. The CDR3 nucleotides read TGTGCCAGCAGCTTGGGTCTAGCGGGACCCTACAATGAGCAGTTCTTC. Protein: CASSLGLAGPYNEQFF.

This sequence joins TRBV6-6 and TRBJ1-1; a weak D match, TRBD1 (6 bases). CDR3 length: 14 amino acids. Looked up from germline, CDR1 is MNHNY and CDR2 is SVGAGI (reference sequence). V gave up 6 bases and J gave up 1 base, with 12 bases separating them. The CDR3 sequence: CASRPGHTNTEAFF. Written as DNA, the CDR3 is TGTGCCAGCAGGCCGGGACACACGAACACTGAAGCTTTCTTT.

The chain joins TRBV11-2 to TRBJ1-1; no firm D call. The V gene's germline CDR1 is SGHAT and CDR2 FQNNGV. The CDR3 contains 13 residues. V lost 2 bases and J 5 bases, leaving 9 bases between the germline ends. The CDR3 spells CASSLRARTEAFF. The CDR3, as DNA: TGTGCCAGCAGCTTAAGAGCGAGGACTGAAGCTTTCTTT.

The genes are TRBV5-1 and TRBJ2-3; 9 bases fit TRBD2. The junction had 6 bases not matched to a gene; V was cut back by 6 bases and J by 4 bases. Germline V gene data show CDR1 as SGHRS and CDR2 as YFSETQ. There are 14 residues in the CDR3. The CDR3 DNA is TGCGCCAGCAAGCTCAGCGGGAGGCCAGATACGCAGTATTTT. It specifies CASKLSGRPDTQYF.

This chain's CDR3 is CASSSLREGTQYF. CDR3 bases: TGTGCCAGCAGTTCCCTCCGCGAGGGGACCCAGTACTTC. This chain links TRBV27 with TRBJ2-5; possibly TRBD2 for D (5 bases). This CDR3 is built from 13 residues. Germline CDR1 MNHEY, CDR2 SMNVEV (reference sequence). V gave up 4 bases and J gave up 7 bases, with 13 bases separating them.

This clone occurred once. The chain recombines TRBV9 with TRBJ1-5, with D perhaps matching TRBD1 (6 bases). The V gene's germline CDR1 is SGDLS and CDR2 YYNGEE. The V end was cut by 1 base, the J end by 2 bases, with 13 bases between. This CDR3 contains 16 residues. The CDR3: CASSVRGGWGNQPQHF. CDR3 nucleotides: TGTGCCAGCAGCGTAAGGGGGGGCTGGGGCAATCAGCCCCAGCATTTT.

This chain connects TRBV20-1 to TRBJ1-4; no reliable D call. The ends were cut back, 3 bases at V and 8 bases at J, with 10 bases in the middle. This CDR3 has 12 residues. Germline loops: CDR1 DFQATT, CDR2 SNEGSKA (reference sequence). The CDR3 nucleotides are TGCAGTGCTAGTGGAGGGAGAGAAAAACTGTTTTTT. It specifies CSASGGREKLFF.

CDR3 residues: CASSLTGGRTEAFF. CDR3 bases: TGCGCCAGCAGCTTGACAGGGGGCCGAACTGAAGCTTTCTTT. The rearrangement joins TRBV5-1 to TRBJ1-1; 9 bases match TRBD1. This CDR3 contains 14 residues. V dropped 1 base and J dropped 5; count of bases not matched to a gene: 3. CDR1 is SGHRS and CDR2 is YFSETQ in the germline V gene.

The chain employs TRBV5-4 and TRBJ2-2; the match to TRBD1 covers 7 bases. This CDR3 is built from 17 residues. Germline values: CDR1 SGHNT, CDR2 YYREEE (reference sequence). J lost 0 bases, V lost 0 bases, and 5 bases had no gene match. The CDR3 coding sequence is TGTGCCAGCAGCTTGGGCTTGGGACAGACGAACACCGGGGAGCTGTTTTTT. Its protein is CASSLGLGQTNTGELFF.

The J gene is TRBJ2-5, the V gene TRBV7-9; 12 bases align to TRBD1. V was pared by 3 bases and J by 7 bases, with 6 bases of the junction left unmatched. Germline loops: CDR1 SEHNR, CDR2 FQNEAQ (reference sequence). There are 15 residues in the CDR3. CDR3 bases: TGTGCCAGCAGCTTTCGGGACAGGGGGCCGGGGACCCAGTACTTC. Its protein product is CASSFRDRGPGTQYF.

The gene calls are TRBV7-9 and TRBJ1-2, with 8 bases aligning to TRBD1. J gave up 5 bases and V 3 bases, and 5 bases lay outside the gene matches. The CDR3 runs 14 residues. Germline V gene sequence: CDR1 SEHNR, CDR2 FQNEAQ (reference sequence). The CDR3 sequence: CASSLGQAGYGYTF. The CDR3 DNA sequence: TGTGCCAGCAGCTTGGGACAGGCAGGGTATGGCTACACCTTC. The complete variable domain, with remaining parts taken from reference TRBV7-9 and TRBJ1-2, reads DTGVSQNPRHKITKRGQNVTFRCDPISEHNRLYWYRQTLGQGPEFLTYFQNEAQLEKSRLLSDRFSAERPKGSFSTLEIQRTEQGDSAMYLCASSLGQAGYGYTFGSGTRLTVV.

In this sample, this clone turned up a few times. The gene calls are TRBV6-1 and TRBJ1-5; 9 bases line up with TRBD1. Germline CDR1 is MNHNS and CDR2 is SASEGT. The junction had 9 bases not matched to a gene; V was cut back by 2 bases and J by 1 base. The CDR3 covers 18 residues. The chain's CDR3 is CASSELPTGGASNQPQHF. Here the CDR3 DNA reads TGTGCCAGCAGTGAACTTCCAACAGGGGGCGCAAGCAATCAGCCCCAGCATTTT.

V and J are TRBV7-2 and TRBJ2-7, with D maybe TRBD1 (5 bases). The CDR3 loop spans 13 amino acids. Per the germline V gene, CDR1 is SGHTA and CDR2 is FQGNSA. V was cut by 5 bases and J by 4 bases, with 12 bases left in between. CDR3 in DNA: TGTGCCAGCAGCGTAGGGGCCTGGTACGAGCAGTACTTC. Translated: CASSVGAWYEQYF.

CDR3 DNA sequence: TGTGCCAGCAGCGTATCACCGGGAAACTCTGGAAACACCATATATTTT. Amino acids: CASSVSPGNSGNTIYF. The chain has TRBV9 and TRBJ1-3; D remains unclear. The CDR3 runs to 16 residues. Trimming stripped 1 base from V and 0 bases from J, with 11 bases between. The germline V gene has CDR1 SGDLS and CDR2 YYNGEE.

This clone was observed once. The chain is built from TRBV25-1 and TRBJ2-5; 8 nucleotides line up with TRBD1. V lost 5 bases and J lost 5; bases outside the gene matches: 10. Germline lookup yields CDR1 MGHDK and CDR2 SYGVNS. The CDR3 has 15 amino acids. CDR3 loop: CASSWGQAGMETQYF. The CDR3 DNA sequence: TGTGCCAGCAGTTGGGGACAGGCAGGTATGGAGACCCAGTACTTC.

This clone was counted once. The chain recombines TRBV5-5 with TRBJ1-2, with 9 bases that match TRBD1. The CDR3 is made up of 13 amino acids. The germline V gene encodes CDR1 SGHKS and CDR2 YYEKEE (reference sequence). The V and J ends lost 4 bases and 6 bases, in that order; junction bases with no gene match: 4. DNA for the CDR3: TGTGCCAGCAGCGTGGGACAGGGTGATGGCTACACCTTC. Residues: CASSVGQGDGYTF. The whole variable domain, remainder taken from reference TRBV5-5 and TRBJ1-2, is DAGVTQSPTHLIKTRGQQVTLRCSPISGHKSVSWYQQVLGQGPQFIFQYYEKEERGRGNFPDRFSARQFPNYSSELNVNALLLGDSALYLCASSVGQGDGYTFGSGTRLTVV.

The chain couples TRBV15 to TRBJ1-1; D is undetermined. With 1 base removed from V and 0 bases from J, the gap between germline ends came to 9 bases. CDR3 length equals 15 residues. The germline V gene has CDR1 LNHNV and CDR2 YYDKDF (reference sequence). CDR3: CATSRGRNLNTEAFF. CDR3 nucleotides: TGTGCCACCAGCAGAGGGCGGAACTTGAACACTGAAGCTTTCTTT.

This clone turned up a few times. The chain is built from TRBV6-1 and TRBJ1-6, with no clear D. Germline CDR1 MNHNS, CDR2 SASEGT. V was shortened by 3 bases and J by 3 bases, with 9 bases between the two germline ends. CDR3 length equals 15 residues. CDR3 DNA: TGTGCCAGCAGTGAGCCCCGGGTCTATAATTCACCCCTCCACTTT. Its translation is CASSEPRVYNSPLHF.

The chain combines TRBV20-1 with TRBJ2-7, with unresolved D. V lost 5 bases to trimming and J lost 4 bases, with 9 bases between them. The CDR3 has 11 amino acids. Per germline, CDR1 DFQATT and CDR2 SNEGSKA (reference sequence). CDR3 sequence reads: CSAGPPYEQYV. The CDR3 DNA sequence: TGCAGTGCTGGGCCCCCGTACGAGCAGTACGTC.

The genes are TRBV10-3 and TRBJ1-2, with D possibly matching TRBD1 (6 bases). Germline V CDR1 and CDR2: ENHRY, SYGVKD. V was cut by 6 bases and J by 3 bases, with 14 bases left in between. The CDR3 has 14 amino acids. The CDR3 DNA sequence: TGTGCCATCAGATGGACAGTGGGCGACTATGGCTACACCTTC. This sequence encodes CAIRWTVGDYGYTF.

V gene TRBV19 combines with J gene TRBJ1-5; no firm D call. The germline V gene has CDR1 LNHDA and CDR2 SQIVND (reference sequence). V was shortened by 7 bases and J by 7 bases, with 11 bases between the two germline ends. The CDR3 totals 12 residues. CDR3 loop: CASTEGNQPQHF. For the CDR3, the DNA is TGTGCCAGTACTGAGGGTAACCAGCCCCAGCATTTT.

This clone has only one observation. The chain uses TRBV11-2 and TRBJ2-1; TRBD2 matches at 10 bases. The CDR3 spans 16 residues. Germline V gives CDR1 SGHAT, CDR2 FQNNGV. V dropped 1 base and J dropped 2; count of bases not matched to a gene: 2. For the CDR3, the DNA is TGTGCCAGCAGCTTAGGAGCGGGAGGGCCCTACAATGAGCAGTTCTTC. Translation gives CASSLGAGGPYNEQFF.

The J gene is TRBJ1-1, the V gene TRBV29-1; maybe TRBD1 (5 bases). Trimming took off 4 bases at V and 2 bases at J, with 11 bases between the two ends. There are 13 residues in the CDR3. Germline loops: CDR1 SQVTM, CDR2 ANQGSEA. CDR3 sequence: CSVGRQSNTEAFF. In DNA, the CDR3 is TGCAGCGTTGGCAGACAGTCAAACACTGAAGCTTTCTTT.

This CDR3 reads CASRAGGYNEQFF. The DNA for the CDR3 is TGCGCCAGTCGAGCGGGAGGATACAATGAGCAGTTCTTC. This chain uses TRBV5-1 with TRBJ2-1; the match to TRBD2 covers 9 bases. After removal of 8 bases from V and 4 bases from J, the junction contained 4 bases not matched to a gene. The CDR3 sequence is 13 residues long. Germline V gives CDR1 SGHRS, CDR2 YFSETQ.